These 13 T cell receptor beta chains came from one sample sequenced in a study of technical replicates of blood from a few donors. TCRdb's table, derived via immunoSEQ multiplex PCR, lists solely in-frame clones and lacks some. The sample carries over 50,000 clones, 86% recorded once. Sequenced material: PBMCs. These TCRs come from a human donor in good health. Some clones in this sample may be carry-over from other donors' samples.

V is TRBV7-8 and J is TRBJ2-5; 11 positions agree with TRBD2. Trimming cost V 2 bases and J 2 bases; bases outside gene matches: 10. CDR1 is SGHVS and CDR2 is FQNEAQ in the germline V gene. This CDR3 spans 18 amino acids. The CDR3 sequence: CASSLRASGGPKQETQYF. In DNA, the CDR3 is TGTGCCAGCAGCTTACGGGCTAGCGGGGGGCCCAAGCAAGAGACCCAGTACTTC.

The rearrangement joins TRBV16 to TRBJ1-2, with D unclear. The CDR3 consists of 12 residues. V was shortened by 5 bases and J by 7 bases, with 11 bases between the two germline ends. Germline CDR1 is KGHSY and CDR2 is FQNENV. CDR3 in amino acids: CASSNSGFGYTF. CDR3 DNA sequence: TGTGCCAGCAGCAACTCGGGGTTTGGCTACACCTTC.

This clone has only a few counts. This chain links TRBV6-5 with TRBJ1-1, with a possible D match to TRBD1 (6 bases). V lost 6 bases to trimming and J lost 0 bases, with 11 bases between them. CDR1 MNHEY and CDR2 SVGAGI come from the germline V gene. CDR3 length equals 14 residues. CDR3 loop: CASRRTGMNTEAFF. The CDR3 bases are TGTGCCAGCAGGCGTACAGGGATGAACACTGAAGCTTTCTTT.

The CDR3, as DNA: TGTGCCACCCAGTCTGCAGGGGTGGGTACCGGGGAGCTGTTTTTT. Amino acids: CATQSAGVGTGELFF. V is TRBV10-3 and J is TRBJ2-2, with a tentative D call TRBD1 (6 bases). V lost 10 bases, J lost 5 bases, and 20 bases lay in between. The CDR3 is 15 amino acids. Germline V lookup: CDR1 ENHRY, CDR2 SYGVKD.

V usage is TRBV7-2 and J usage is TRBJ1-5; possibly TRBD1 for D (6 bases). CDR3 length: 16 residues. V was shortened by 4 bases and J by 1 base, with 14 bases between the two germline ends. The germline CDR1 and CDR2 sequences are SGHTA and FQGNSA. Here the CDR3 DNA reads TGTGCCAGCAGCTGGGGGTTCGGACAGAGCAATCAGCCCCAGCATTTT. Translated, it gives CASSWGFGQSNQPQHF.

The V gene is TRBV6-5, the J gene TRBJ2-1; 12 bases fit TRBD2. The trim removed 4 bases at V and 5 bases at J, leaving 6 bases unmatched. This CDR3 comprises 16 residues. Germline loops: CDR1 MNHEY, CDR2 SVGAGI. In DNA form, the CDR3 reads TGTGCCAGCAGTTTCGCGGGACTAGCGGGTCACAATGAGCAGTTCTTC. Protein product: CASSFAGLAGHNEQFF.

The chain carries TRBV11-2 and TRBJ2-5; 10 bases are shared with TRBD2. V was pared by 8 bases and J by 7 bases, with 19 bases of the junction left unmatched. The CDR3 length is 17 residues. Germline assignment: CDR1 SGHAT and CDR2 FQNNGV. The CDR3 DNA reads as TGTGCCAGCGGGGCCGGTCTAGCGGGGGTCCACGGGGGGACCCAGTACTTC. Translation: CASGAGLAGVHGGTQYF.

The V call is TRBV12-5, the J call TRBJ1-2; D gene ambiguous. CDR3 length: 13 residues. The germline CDR1 and CDR2 sequences are LGHNT and FRNRAP. The germline V and J ends were trimmed by 4 bases and 4 bases, with 10 bases remaining between them. The CDR3 DNA is TGTGCTAGTGGTTCTGAGGGTTTCTATGGCTACACCTTC. This codes for CASGSEGFYGYTF.

This chain uses TRBV14 with TRBJ1-2; D is undetermined. The CDR3 extends over 14 amino acids. From germline, CDR1 is SGHDN and CDR2 FVKESK. Trimming pared 4 bases from V and 4 bases from J, leaving 13 bases between. CDR3: CASSPSDGIYGYTF. The CDR3 nucleotides are TGTGCCAGCAGCCCGTCGGACGGGATCTATGGCTACACCTTC.

J is TRBJ2-7 and V is TRBV7-9; weak D call: TRBD1 (6 bases). The CDR3 has 15 residues. Trimming removed 4 bases from V and 4 bases from J, with 17 bases in between. Per germline, CDR1 SEHNR and CDR2 FQNEAQ (reference sequence). The CDR3 nucleotides are TGTGCCAGCAGCTCCGCAGCAGGGGCGGGTTACGAGCAGTACTTC. It specifies CASSSAAGAGYEQYF. The whole variable domain, filled in from reference TRBV7-9 and TRBJ2-7, reads DTGVSQNPRHKITKRGQNVTFRCDPISEHNRLYWYRQTLGQGPEFLTYFQNEAQLEKSRLLSDRFSAERPKGSFSTLEIQRTEQGDSAMYLCASSSAAGAGYEQYFGPGTRLTVT.

J is TRBJ2-7 and V is TRBV5-1; D gene unclear. The CDR3 is made up of 13 amino acids. Germline V gene lookup returns CDR1 SGHRS and CDR2 YFSETQ. The V gene lost 0 bases and the J gene lost 6 bases, with 10 bases spanning the gap. The CDR3 DNA sequence: TGCGCCAGCAGCTTGGCTGTGCGAGGCGAGCAGTACTTC. It encodes CASSLAVRGEQYF.

The V gene is TRBV19, the J gene TRBJ2-5, with 9 bases aligning to TRBD2. The CDR3 has 14 residues. V was pared by 4 bases and J by 4 bases, with 4 bases of the junction left unmatched. From germline, CDR1 is LNHDA and CDR2 SQIVND (reference sequence). The CDR3 nucleotides are TGTGCCAGTAGTACGGGCGGGGGGGCAGAGACCCAGTACTTC. Its translation is CASSTGGGAETQYF.

The chain has TRBV7-2 and TRBJ1-5; D possibly corresponds to TRBD1 (6 bases). V was pared by 3 bases and J by 3 bases, with 15 bases between. The germline gives CDR1 SGHTA, CDR2 FQGNSA. The CDR3 loop spans 16 amino acids. The CDR3 is CASSFVAGGVNQPQHF. CDR3 DNA sequence: TGTGCCAGCAGCTTCGTTGCTGGGGGCGTCAATCAGCCCCAGCATTTT.